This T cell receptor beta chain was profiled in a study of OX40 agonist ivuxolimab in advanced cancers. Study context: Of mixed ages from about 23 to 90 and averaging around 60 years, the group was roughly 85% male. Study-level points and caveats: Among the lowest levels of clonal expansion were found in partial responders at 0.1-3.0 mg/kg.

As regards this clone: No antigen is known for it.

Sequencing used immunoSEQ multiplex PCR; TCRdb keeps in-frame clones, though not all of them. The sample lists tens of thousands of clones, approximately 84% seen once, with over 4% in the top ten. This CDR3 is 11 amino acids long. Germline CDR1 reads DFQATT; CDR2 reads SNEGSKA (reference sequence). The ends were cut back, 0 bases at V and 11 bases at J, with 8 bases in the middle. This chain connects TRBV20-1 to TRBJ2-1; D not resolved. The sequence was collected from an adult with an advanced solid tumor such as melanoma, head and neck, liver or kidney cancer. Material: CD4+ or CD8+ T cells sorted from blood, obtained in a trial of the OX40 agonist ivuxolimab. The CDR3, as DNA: TGCAGTGCTAGAGAGGAGCCCCAGCAGTTCTTC. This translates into CSAREEPQQFF.